The present T cell receptor (beta chain) was sequenced within a study of shared clonotypes between healthy human individuals. Whole-study context: Donors were a couple of women and three men aged 18 to 49.

Comments on this clone: The antigen is unknown.

General observations from the study: Deeper or shallower sequencing was expected to change how clonotypes are shared among donors. Non-shared clonotypes showed lower generation probabilities than clonotypes common to all four donors.

Assay: immunoSEQ multiplex PCR; the TCRdb copy retains only in-frame clones and omits some. The table records some 2.4 million clones, 80% to 95% of them present only once. Those who donated were healthy HIV-negative adults, with no recent acute infections or vaccinations reported. This CDR3 region has 14 residues. V gave up 5 bases and J gave up 3 bases; unmatched junction bases: 5. The germline CDR1 and CDR2 sequences are GTSNPN and SVGIG (reference sequence). This clonotype was obtained from a man between 18 and 35 years old in good health. Some clones in this sample may be carry-over from other donors' samples. This chain uses TRBV30 with TRBJ2-3, with 10 bases fitting TRBD2. The sample consisted of naive CD4+ T cells from PBMCs. Sample subset: CD45RA+ positively selected. The CDR3 protein is CAWGLLAGTDTQYF. CDR3 DNA sequence: TGTGCCTGGGGTTTACTAGCGGGAACAGATACGCAGTATTTT.